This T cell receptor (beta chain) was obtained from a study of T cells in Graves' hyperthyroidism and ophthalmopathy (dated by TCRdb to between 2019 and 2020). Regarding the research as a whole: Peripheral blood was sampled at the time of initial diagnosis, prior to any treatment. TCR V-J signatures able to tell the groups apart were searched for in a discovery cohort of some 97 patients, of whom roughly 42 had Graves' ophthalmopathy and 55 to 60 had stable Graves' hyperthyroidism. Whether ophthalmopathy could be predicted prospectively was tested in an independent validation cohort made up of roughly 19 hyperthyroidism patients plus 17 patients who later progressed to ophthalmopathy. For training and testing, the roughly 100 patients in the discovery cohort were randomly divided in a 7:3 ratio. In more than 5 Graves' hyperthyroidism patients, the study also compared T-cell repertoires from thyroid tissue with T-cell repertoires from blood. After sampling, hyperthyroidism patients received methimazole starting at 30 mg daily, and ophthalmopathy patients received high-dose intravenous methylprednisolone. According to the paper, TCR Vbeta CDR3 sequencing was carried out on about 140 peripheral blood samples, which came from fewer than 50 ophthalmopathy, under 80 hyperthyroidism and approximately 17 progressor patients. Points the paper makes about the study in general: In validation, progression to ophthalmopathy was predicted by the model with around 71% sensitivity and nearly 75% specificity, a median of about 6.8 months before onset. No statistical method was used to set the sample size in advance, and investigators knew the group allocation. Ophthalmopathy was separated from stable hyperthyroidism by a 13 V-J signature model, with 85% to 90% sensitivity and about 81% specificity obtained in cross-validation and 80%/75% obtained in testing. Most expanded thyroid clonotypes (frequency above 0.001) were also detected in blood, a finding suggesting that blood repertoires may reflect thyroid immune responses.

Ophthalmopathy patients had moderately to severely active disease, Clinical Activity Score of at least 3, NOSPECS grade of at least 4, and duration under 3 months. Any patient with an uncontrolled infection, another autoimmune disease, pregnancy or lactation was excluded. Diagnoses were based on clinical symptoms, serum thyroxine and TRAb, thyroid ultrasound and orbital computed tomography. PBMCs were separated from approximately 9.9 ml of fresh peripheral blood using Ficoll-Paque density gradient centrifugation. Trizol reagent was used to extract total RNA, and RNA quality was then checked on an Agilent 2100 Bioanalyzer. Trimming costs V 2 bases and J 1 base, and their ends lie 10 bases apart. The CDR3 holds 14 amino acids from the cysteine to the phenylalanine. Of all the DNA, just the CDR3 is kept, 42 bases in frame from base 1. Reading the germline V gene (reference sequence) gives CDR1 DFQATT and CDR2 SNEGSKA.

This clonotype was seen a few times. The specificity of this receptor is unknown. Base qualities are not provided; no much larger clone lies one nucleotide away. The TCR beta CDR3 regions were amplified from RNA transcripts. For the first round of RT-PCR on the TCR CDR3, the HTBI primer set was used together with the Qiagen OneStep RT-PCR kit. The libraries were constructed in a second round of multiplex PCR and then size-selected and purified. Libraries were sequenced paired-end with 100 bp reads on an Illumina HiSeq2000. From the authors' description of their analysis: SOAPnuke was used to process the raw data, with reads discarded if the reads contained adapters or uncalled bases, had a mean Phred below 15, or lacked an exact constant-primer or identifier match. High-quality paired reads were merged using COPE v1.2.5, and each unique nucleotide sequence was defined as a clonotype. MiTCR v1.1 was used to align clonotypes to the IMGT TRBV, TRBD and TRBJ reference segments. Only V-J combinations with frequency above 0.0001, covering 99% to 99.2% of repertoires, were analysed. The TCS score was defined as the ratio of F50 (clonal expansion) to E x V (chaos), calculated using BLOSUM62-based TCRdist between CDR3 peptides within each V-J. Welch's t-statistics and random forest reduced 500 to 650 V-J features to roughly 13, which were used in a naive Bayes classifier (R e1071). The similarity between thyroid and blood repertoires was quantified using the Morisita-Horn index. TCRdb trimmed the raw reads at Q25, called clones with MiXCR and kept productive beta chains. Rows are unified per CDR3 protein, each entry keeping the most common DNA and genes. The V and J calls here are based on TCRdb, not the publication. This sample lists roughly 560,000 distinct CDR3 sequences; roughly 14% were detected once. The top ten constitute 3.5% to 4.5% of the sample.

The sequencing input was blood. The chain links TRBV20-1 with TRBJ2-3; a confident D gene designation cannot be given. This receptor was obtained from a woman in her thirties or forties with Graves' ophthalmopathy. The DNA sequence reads TGCAGTGCTAGAAGGTCCGGACGCACAGATACGCAGTATTTT. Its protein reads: CSARRSGRTDTQYF.